This entry is about one TCR beta chain. It has no known antigen specificity. The data belong to a study of monozygotic twins with inflammatory bowel disease (dated by TCRdb to between 2019 and 2020). Regarding the research as a whole: The complete study included around 30 monozygotic twin pairs: 19 IBD-discordant Danish pairs and nine German pairs, of which four were IBD-concordant and five were IBD-discordant. The search for disease-associated traits relied mainly on comparing IBD patients with their genetically identical healthy co-twins within discordant pairs. Each individual had, on average, about 151 000 unique TCRalpha sequences and 181 000 unique TCRbeta sequences available for analysis.

The cysteine opens and the phenylalanine closes a CDR3 of 13 amino acids. A DNA sequence was not provided. Reading the germline V gene gives CDR1 SQVTM and CDR2 ANQGSEA. From each donor, an approximately 2.4 ml peripheral blood sample was drawn into PAXgene tubes and stored at -80 degrees C. Without T cell sorting, total RNA was isolated from whole blood using the PAXgene blood miRNA kit on an automated QIAcube. Peripheral blood from monozygotic twin pairs who were concordant or discordant for inflammatory bowel disease underwent deep TCRalpha and TCRbeta repertoire profiling using unique molecular barcoding. Smoking habits were recorded for all twin pairs, with individuals classified as current, former or never smokers. Preparation of the library involved 5' RACE. Each TCR library was prepared from about 3,300 ng of total RNA. For each sample, cDNA synthesis with SMARTScribe reverse transcriptase was split into eight separate reactions. During cDNA synthesis, template switching was used to introduce unique molecular identifiers that contained a 6-nucleotide sample barcode. Two nested PCRs of about 15 and 9 cycles amplified the TCRalpha and TCRbeta cDNA, and bead purification followed each PCR. Before amplification, the cDNA was both treated with uracil DNA-glycosylase and purified with the QIAquick PCR purification kit. The second PCR was the step at which Illumina TruSeq-compatible adapters and sample-specific barcodes were added. Library quality and concentration were checked on TapeStation and Qubit, and libraries were pooled at approximately 5 ng each. Sequencing of the pooled libraries was done on an Illumina HiSeq2500 single-index Rapid Run using custom sequencing primers and 2 x 100 bp reads. On the study's bioinformatics: MiGEC version 1.2.6 was used for UMI-based consensus assembly to correct PCR and sequencing errors. V(D)J alignment, clonotype assembly and CDR3 extraction were performed with MiXCR version 2.1.1. To normalise gene usage, clonotype sharing and MAIT/NKT TCR abundance, the analysis used the top 1000, 10 000 and 20 000 clonotypes per sample. After downsampling to 27 000 UMIs, diversity was calculated as the inverse Simpson index using the vegan R package. Statistical testing used paired Mann-Whitney U tests on the discordant twin pairs and applied Benjamini-Hochberg correction for multiple testing. TCRdb reprocessed the reads and provides one entry for every CDR3 protein sequence; no DNA is given. TCRdb assigned the V and J calls; the authors' analysis was not used. This specimen's table enumerates about 300,000 distinct CDR3 sequences. 5.6% of the sample goes to the ten largest clones.

Overall study results and their limits: IBD patients had lower TCRbeta repertoire diversity, measured by the inverse Simpson index, than their healthy co-twins. Repertoire similarity did not differ between concordant and discordant twins, possibly due to limited statistical power. Compared with healthy twins, IBD patients had fewer clonotypes in common with other individuals, a difference most pronounced in patients showing signs of disease activity. Because patients were on differing immunosuppressive treatments, the repertoires may have picked up extra background noise and inter-individual variability. The results gave no support for a single strong signal or clonotype linked to IBD. The analysis was unable to tell apart different T cell subtypes.

The receptor chain draws on TRBV29-1 and TRBJ2-2. The sequence was collected from a human donor with ulcerative colitis or Crohn's disease, or a healthy co-twin of an affected twin (not recorded which). What was sequenced was blood. This receptor carries the CDR3 CSVDRLNTGELFF.